This entry features one TCR beta chain sequence. Its cognate antigen is unknown. Trimming cost V 1 base and J 2 bases, with 12 bases left between them. This CDR3 is 15 amino acids long. Germline assignment: CDR1 KGHSH and CDR2 LQKENI. This entry is derived from a study of lymphopenia after photon versus proton radiotherapy. General study points: Only patients who died were analyzed for survival; proton advantage is unproven. Post-nadir diversity loss with photons came from oligoclonal expansion, particularly CD8+ Temra cells. Photon-treated patients lost naive T cells and TCR diversity; proton-treated stayed stable.

TCRdb's table, derived via immunoSEQ multiplex PCR, lists solely in-frame clones and lacks some. This sample has approximately 20,000 clones, with 75% to 90% found just once. The TCR originated in a man aged 65 to 85 with pancreatic cancer. This material consisted of peripheral blood, taken from a patient treated with proton-based radiotherapy. The rearrangement links TRBV18 to TRBJ2-7; D uncertain. The CDR3 coding sequence is TGTGCCAGCTCACCACTAAGGACGGGCACCTACGAGCAGTACTTC. It is translated as CASSPLRTGTYEQYF.